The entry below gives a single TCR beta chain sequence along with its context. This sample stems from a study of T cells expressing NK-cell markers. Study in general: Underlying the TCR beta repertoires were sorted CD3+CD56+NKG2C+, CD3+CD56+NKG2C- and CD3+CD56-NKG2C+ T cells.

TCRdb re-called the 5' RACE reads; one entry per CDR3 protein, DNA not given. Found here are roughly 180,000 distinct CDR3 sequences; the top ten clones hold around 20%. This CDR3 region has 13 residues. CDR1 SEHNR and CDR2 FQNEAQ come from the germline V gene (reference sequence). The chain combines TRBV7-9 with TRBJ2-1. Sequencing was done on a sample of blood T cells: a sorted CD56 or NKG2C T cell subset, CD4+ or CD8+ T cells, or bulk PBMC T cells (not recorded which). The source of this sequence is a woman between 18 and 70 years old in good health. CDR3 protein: CASRRTSYNEQFF.